This record concerns one T cell receptor (beta chain) sequence. Which antigen it targets is not known. Base qualities were left out, and no much larger clone turns up one base away. From the cysteine up to the phenylalanine, the CDR3 has a length of 16 residues. Only the CDR3 DNA stays, 48 bases, in frame from base 1. Via the germline V gene, CDR1 is SGHRS and CDR2 YFSETQ. Trimming removed 0 bases from V and 1 base from J, leaving 12 bases between the germline ends. The record originates from a study of OX40 agonist ivuxolimab in advanced cancers. A note on the overall study: Ivuxolimab was an agonistic, fully human IgG2 monoclonal antibody directed against OX40 (CD134), a costimulatory receptor. Partial responses occurred in three dose-escalation patients, of whom one had hepatocellular carcinoma and two had cutaneous melanoma. Intravenous ivuxolimab was administered to patients every 2 weeks at six dose levels: 0.01, 0.1, 0.3, 1.5, 3 and 10 mg/kg. Of the roughly 54 patients in dose escalation, about 20 had hepatocellular carcinoma, about 15 had melanoma, 9 had renal cell carcinoma and 9 had head and neck cancer. The dose-escalation cohort was 82.7% male with a mean age of approximately 59 years, ranging from roughly 20 to 80. Patients were allowed to have had prior anti-PD-1, anti-PD-L1 or anti-CTLA-4 therapy, and 40% of the dose-escalation patients had been treated with checkpoint inhibitors. The monotherapy dose-escalation portion (N of about 47 patients) of the phase I ivuxolimab trial is reported in the paper. Peripheral TCRbeta sequencing aimed to test whether ivuxolimab altered TCR sequence diversity and caused clonal T-cell expansion.

The trial excluded patients who had a history of autoimmune disease or were on systemic immunosuppression. Peripheral blood for TCR sequencing was collected from all dose cohorts at baseline, on cycle 4 day 1, and on cycle 7 day 1. Samples were obtained from an open-label, multicenter, first-in-human phase I dose-escalation trial of ivuxolimab. Adults with locally advanced or metastatic melanoma, renal cell, hepatocellular, or head and neck squamous cell carcinoma were enrolled in the trial. CD4+ and CD8+ T cells were sorted separately from peripheral blood before TCR sequencing. For sequencing of the TCRbeta CDR3 region, genomic DNA was extracted from the sorted cells. The immunoSEQ Assay was used to sequence the TCRbeta CDR3 regions. TCRdb took over this immuneACCESS table, retaining in-frame rearrangements with V and J assigned. Such tables are incomplete; in checked studies, under half of the missing clones stem from an unresolved V gene, and the remainder is unexplained. In this sample the table shows about 31,000 clones, more than 70% of which occur a single time. Roughly 27% of the sample lies in the top ten.

On the study overall, not on this receptor specifically: At doses of 0.1 to 3.0 mg/kg, clonal expansion of both CD4+ and CD8+ blood T cells was observed from baseline to week 6. Which antigens the clonally expanded peripheral T cells were specific for was not determined. In the 0.1-3.0 mg/kg groups, partial responders were among the patients with the lowest normalized peripheral clonal expansion, particularly in CD8+ T cells. Low levels of normalized T-cell clonal expansion were also seen in some patients who did not respond. After ivuxolimab, more expanded clones were found on average in CD8+ T cells than in CD4+ T cells.

The sequencing here drew on CD4+ or CD8+ T cells sorted from blood, taken in a trial of the OX40 agonist ivuxolimab. This receptor was taken from an adult with an advanced solid tumor such as melanoma, head and neck, liver or kidney cancer. The chain uses TRBV5-1 and TRBJ2-3; TRBD2 is a possible D gene, resting on 5 matching bases. In nucleotides, the sequence is TGCGCCAGCAGCTTGGGAAGCGGCATGGGCACAGATACGCAGTATTTT. Its translation is CASSLGSGMGTDTQYF.